These T cell receptor beta chains were read from a single sample in a study of blood T cell repertoires in COVID-19. The table came from immunoSEQ multiplex PCR; TCRdb's copy has only in-frame clones and leaves some out. The sample has about 240,000 clones; 80% to 90% are singletons. Source material: PBMCs or T cells enriched from blood (not recorded which). The receptors originated from a woman aged 25 to 39 who had recovered from COVID-19. The CDR3 runs from the conserved cysteine through the conserved F or W. A D gene is named only where the DNA matches it firmly. Size is stated for part of the rows, as once, few or many counts, or as a class when the clone is expanded.

NA	TRBD2	TRBV7-2	TRBJ2-1	CASSLDRGGSYNEQFF	TGTGCCAGCAGCTTAGACCGGGGAGGGTCCTACAATGAGCAGTTCTTC
NA	NA	TRBV2	TRBJ1-6	CASRAGRFIYNSPLHF	TGTGCCAGCAGGGCAGGTAGATTCATCTATAATTCACCCCTCCACTTT
NA	TRBD1	TRBV28	TRBJ2-7	CASSLYRGNSYEQYF	TGTGCCAGCAGTCTCTACAGGGGGAACTCCTACGAGCAGTACTTC
NA	NA	TRBV3-1/TRBV3-2	TRBJ2-2	CASSQPPPGELFF	TGTGCCAGCAGCCAACCCCCTCCCGGGGAGCTGTTTTTT
NA	NA	TRBV5-6	TRBJ2-1	CASSLGTPLLGEQFF	TGTGCCAGCAGCCTGGGGACTCCGCTTTTGGGTGAGCAGTTCTTC
once	TRBD1	TRBV24-1	TRBJ2-5	CATSDPGQLQETQYF	TGTGCCACCAGTGATCCGGGACAGCTACAAGAGACCCAGTACTTC
NA	TRBD2	TRBV7-3	TRBJ2-1	CASTLAGGGYNEQFF	TGTGCCAGCACCCTAGCGGGAGGTGGGTACAATGAGCAGTTCTTC
NA	TRBD1	TRBV7-2	TRBJ2-1	CASNLLGTANNEQFF	TGTGCCAGCAACCTACTCGGGACAGCAAACAATGAGCAGTTCTTC
NA	NA	TRBV7-2	TRBJ2-1	CASSSPGAGNEQFF	TGTGCCAGCAGCTCGCCGGGAGCTGGCAATGAGCAGTTCTTC
NA	NA	TRBV9	TRBJ2-1	CASSVGGGSEQFF	TGTGCCAGCAGCGTAGGAGGGGGTAGTGAGCAGTTCTTC
NA	NA	TRBV27	TRBJ2-5	CASSPWGPLQETQYF	TGTGCCAGCTCCCCCTGGGGGCCCCTCCAAGAGACCCAGTACTTC
NA	NA	TRBV11-2	TRBJ2-7	CASSLLGVYEQYF	TGTGCCAGCAGCTTACTCGGGGTGTACGAGCAGTACTTC
few	TRBD1	TRBV19	TRBJ1-1	CASSPDGTGRTEAFF	TGTGCCAGTAGTCCAGACGGGACAGGGAGAACTGAAGCTTTCTTT
NA	NA	TRBV5-1	TRBJ1-1	CASSSPGVENTEAFF	TGCGCCAGCAGCTCTCCAGGGGTGGAGAACACTGAAGCTTTCTTT
NA	NA	TRBV5-4	TRBJ2-1	CASSLTGSGEQFF	TGTGCCAGCAGCTTAACAGGGTCCGGTGAGCAGTTCTTC
NA	NA	TRBV19	TRBJ1-1	CASSPQGNTEAFF	TGTGCCAGTAGTCCTCAGGGTAACACTGAAGCTTTCTTT
NA	NA	TRBV6-2/TRBV6-3	TRBJ2-1	CASSYPGLNEQFF	TGTGCCAGCAGTTACCCCGGACTAAATGAGCAGTTCTTC
NA	TRBD1	TRBV5-1	TRBJ1-1	CASSPWGTDNTEAFF	TGCGCCAGCAGCCCCTGGGGGACAGACAACACTGAAGCTTTCTTT
NA	TRBD1	TRBV5-5	TRBJ1-1	CASSGRTGVMDTEAFF	TGTGCCAGCAGCGGGAGGACAGGGGTAATGGACACTGAAGCTTTCTTT
NA	TRBD2	TRBV5-1	TRBJ2-2	CASSFTSGRPTGELFF	TGCGCCAGCAGCTTCACTAGCGGGAGGCCCACCGGGGAGCTGTTTTTT
NA	NA	TRBV2	TRBJ1-4	CASSGGKLGTNEKLFF	TGTGCCAGCAGTGGGGGCAAATTGGGGACTAATGAAAAACTGTTTTTT
once	NA	TRBV4-3	TRBJ2-7	CASSQFQGIAYEQYF	TGCGCCAGCAGCCAATTCCAGGGAATCGCGTACGAGCAGTACTTC
NA	TRBD2	TRBV10-3	TRBJ2-7	CAITGGESYEQYF	TGTGCCATCACTGGGGGGGAATCCTACGAGCAGTACTTC
NA	NA	TRBV7-2	TRBJ1-6	CASSSGTSNSPLHF	TGTGCCAGCAGCTCCGGGACAAGTAATTCACCCCTCCACTTT
NA	NA	TRBV5-5	TRBJ2-6	CASSLQGAGANVLTF	TGTGCCAGCAGCTTACAGGGTGCTGGGGCCAACGTCCTGACTTTC
NA	TRBD1	TRBV19	TRBJ2-7	CASSDQGASTYEQYF	TGTGCCAGTAGCGACCAGGGGGCCTCAACCTACGAGCAGTACTTC
NA	NA	TRBV20-1	TRBJ1-2	CSVEGTYGYTF	TGCAGTGTAGAGGGTACCTATGGCTACACCTTC
NA	TRBD2	TRBV2	TRBJ2-1	CASSEAVGTSGRNEQFF	TGTGCCAGCAGTGAAGCGGTTGGGACTAGCGGGAGGAATGAGCAGTTCTTC
NA	TRBD2	TRBV3-1/TRBV3-2	TRBJ2-2	CASSQGAGAPYTGELFF	TGTGCCAGCAGCCAAGGTGCGGGAGCACCGTATACCGGGGAGCTGTTTTTT
NA	NA	TRBV4-1	TRBJ2-7	CASSLLSQGDEQYF	TGCGCCAGCAGCCTTCTTTCACAGGGAGACGAGCAGTACTTC
NA	NA	TRBV7-2	TRBJ2-5	CASSPPGGQETQYF	TGTGCCAGCAGCCCCCCCGGGGGGCAGGAGACCCAGTACTTC
NA	NA	TRBV7-3	TRBJ2-1	CASSSDRYNEQFF	TGTGCCAGCAGCTCGGACAGATACAATGAGCAGTTCTTC
NA	TRBD1	TRBV27	TRBJ2-3	CASRPDRTDTQYF	TGTGCCAGCAGACCGGACAGGACAGATACGCAGTATTTT
NA	NA	TRBV7-9	TRBJ2-1	CASSSSGASSYNEQFF	TGTGCCAGCAGCTCCAGTGGGGCGAGCTCCTACAATGAGCAGTTCTTC
NA	TRBD2	TRBV30	TRBJ2-2	CAWTKLAGVTGELFF	TGTGCCTGGACTAAATTAGCGGGAGTGACCGGGGAGCTGTTTTTT
NA	TRBD1	TRBV5-1	TRBJ1-1	CASSLGGQGNAEAFF	TGCGCCAGCAGCTTGGGGGGACAGGGGAACGCTGAAGCTTTCTTT
NA	TRBD1	TRBV30	TRBJ1-6	CAWSTGQGRSPLHF	TGTGCCTGGAGTACCGGACAGGGACGCTCACCCCTCCACTTT
NA	NA	TRBV4-3	TRBJ1-3	CASSQDRRNTIYF	TGCGCCAGCAGCCAAGATAGAAGAAACACCATATATTTT
NA	NA	TRBV4-3	TRBJ2-1	CASSQAPGSSYNEQFF	TGCGCCAGCAGCCAAGCTCCAGGATCATCTTACAATGAGCAGTTCTTC
few	NA	TRBV11-2	TRBJ2-7	CASSLDRGSSYEQYF	TGTGCCAGCAGCTTAGATCGCGGCAGCTCCTACGAGCAGTACTTC
NA	NA	TRBV3-1/TRBV3-2	TRBJ2-1	CASSQDGGYNEQFF	TGTGCCAGCAGCCAGGACGGGGGATACAATGAGCAGTTCTTC
NA	TRBD1	TRBV18	TRBJ1-5	CASSSQGAVQPQHF	TGTGCCAGCTCAAGCCAGGGGGCAGTTCAGCCCCAGCATTTT
NA	NA	TRBV5-8	TRBJ1-5	CASSTRQIANQPQHF	TGTGCCAGCAGCACCCGACAGATAGCTAATCAGCCCCAGCATTTT
NA	NA	TRBV7-8	TRBJ1-2	CASSLGAGRSLYGYTF	TGTGCCAGCAGCTTAGGGGCAGGCCGATCCCTATATGGCTACACCTTC
NA	TRBD1	TRBV28	TRBJ1-2	CASSLIGQGANYGYTF	TGTGCCAGCAGTTTGATCGGGCAGGGGGCTAACTATGGCTACACCTTC
NA	TRBD1	TRBV27	TRBJ2-7	CASKGALYEQYF	TGTGCCAGCAAGGGGGCCCTCTACGAGCAGTACTTC
NA	NA	TRBV5-5	TRBJ2-7	CASSLVGGAEGYEQYF	TGTGCCAGCAGCTTGGTGGGTGGGGCGGAGGGCTACGAGCAGTACTTC
once	NA	TRBV18	TRBJ1-5	CASSQGTKQPQHF	TGTGCCAGCTCCCAGGGGACAAAACAGCCCCAGCATTTT
few	NA	TRBV5-1	TRBJ1-1	CASSLRGTRRELNTEAFF	TGCGCCAGCAGCCTGCGGGGGACGCGTAGAGAATTGAACACTGAAGCTTTCTTT
NA	NA	TRBV6-4	TRBJ1-6	CASSDSGVPHSPLHF	TGTGCCAGCAGTGACTCGGGCGTCCCCCATTCACCCCTCCACTTT
NA	NA	TRBV10-2	TRBJ2-2	CASSLTGELFF	TGCGCCAGCAGCCTAACCGGGGAGCTGTTTTTT
NA	TRBD1	TRBV28	TRBJ1-6	CASSPRQGSYNSPLHF	TGTGCCAGCAGTCCACGACAGGGCTCCTATAATTCACCCCTCCACTTT
NA	TRBD1	TRBV7-2	TRBJ2-3	CASSRGQGPTDTQYF	TGTGCCAGCAGCCGCGGACAGGGCCCCACAGATACGCAGTATTTT
NA	TRBD1	TRBV10-3	TRBJ1-2	CAISERQGDGYTF	TGTGCCATCAGTGAGCGACAGGGTGATGGCTACACCTTC
NA	TRBD1	TRBV9	TRBJ1-1	CASSLTGGRTPWNTEAFF	TGTGCCAGCAGCTTAACAGGGGGACGGACTCCGTGGAACACTGAAGCTTTCTTT
NA	NA	TRBV29-1	TRBJ1-4	CSVEGDGRGKLFF	TGCAGCGTTGAAGGGGACGGGAGGGGGAAACTGTTTTTT
NA	NA	TRBV30	TRBJ1-4	CAWREIEKLFF	TGTGCCTGGAGGGAGATAGAAAAACTGTTTTTT
NA	NA	TRBV20-1	TRBJ1-6	CSASKRSSYNSPLHF	TGCAGTGCTAGTAAGAGGAGCTCCTATAATTCACCCCTCCACTTT
NA	TRBD2	TRBV4-1	TRBJ2-2	CASSQGGLAGGPFGELFF	TGCGCCAGCAGCCAAGGTGGACTAGCGGGAGGGCCGTTCGGGGAGCTGTTTTTT
NA	TRBD2	TRBV2	TRBJ2-7	CASKVLAEYEQYF	TGTGCCAGCAAAGTGCTAGCGGAGTACGAGCAGTACTTC